Shown below are 28 T cell receptor beta chains from a single sample sequenced in a study of CD8 T cells in Susac syndrome. Reverse transcription of roughly 0.5 to 1 ug RNA was carried out with random hexamers. TCRdb independently ran MiXCR on the immunoSEQ multiplex PCR reads; one entry per CDR3 protein. The sample contains about 71,000 distinct CDR3 sequences, around 93% of which appear only once. Sequenced: CD4+ T cells from PBMCs. The receptors shown here come from a human donor with Susac syndrome.

The chain links TRBV7-2 to TRBJ1-2; possible D gene TRBD1, 5 bases. Trimming took 4 bases from V and 2 from J, leaving 17 bases between them. The germline CDR1 and CDR2 sequences are SGHTA and FQGNSA. This CDR3 is built from 16 residues. The CDR3 DNA sequence: TGTGCCAGCAGCTGGGCCCCAGGGAACCAAAACTATGGCTACACCTTC. Translated: CASSWAPGNQNYGYTF.

This chain links TRBV9 with TRBJ2-2; 10 nucleotides match TRBD1. Germline V lookup: CDR1 SGDLS, CDR2 YYNGEE. J lost 2 bases, V lost 2 bases, and 18 bases had no gene match. This CDR3 is built from 21 residues. CDR3 in amino acids: CASSVHRDRGGGGFNTGELFF. The CDR3 nucleotides are TGTGCCAGCAGCGTCCACCGGGACAGGGGAGGTGGGGGGTTCAACACCGGGGAGCTGTTTTTT.

The J gene is TRBJ1-5, the V gene TRBV5-5; possible D gene TRBD1, 6 bases. Trimming took off 2 bases at V and 4 bases at J, with 13 bases between the two ends. CDR3 length: 15 amino acids. Germline V gene data show CDR1 as SGHKS and CDR2 as YYEKEE (reference sequence). CDR3 in DNA: TGTGCCAGCAGCTTAGGGCGACAGGTTAATCAGCCCCAGCATTTT. Its protein product is CASSLGRQVNQPQHF.

This sequence joins TRBV6-2 or TRBV6-3 and TRBJ1-2; no definite D call. Germline loops: CDR1 MNHEY, CDR2 SVGEGT. This CDR3 comprises 13 residues. The V end was cut by 7 bases, the J end by 2 bases, with 11 bases between. DNA for the CDR3: TGTGCCAGCAACCTCCTGGGGAACTATGGCTACACCTTC. This sequence encodes CASNLLGNYGYTF.

The chain joins TRBV19 to TRBJ2-5; no clear D. Germline CDR1 LNHDA, CDR2 SQIVND (reference sequence). Trimming shortened V by 3 bases and J by 5 bases, and 19 bases separated the two germline ends. CDR3 size: 16 residues. CDR3 nucleotide sequence: TGTGCCAGTAGTATGAGAGGTCGGGTGAGAAAGGAGACCCAGTACTTC. Amino acid sequence: CASSMRGRVRKETQYF.

V usage is TRBV28 and J usage is TRBJ1-2, with 8 bases fitting TRBD1. V dropped 6 bases and J dropped 5; count of bases not matched to a gene: 11. Germline assignment: CDR1 MDHEN and CDR2 SYDVKM. This CDR3 has 15 amino acids. The CDR3 here is CASRTGVLSHYGYTF. In DNA form, the CDR3 reads TGTGCCAGCAGGACAGGGGTGTTAAGCCATTATGGCTACACCTTC.

The V gene is TRBV6-5, the J gene TRBJ1-4, with 8 bases fitting TRBD1. CDR3 length: 13 amino acids. Looked up from germline, CDR1 is MNHEY and CDR2 is SVGAGI. J lost 8 bases, V lost 2 bases, and 1 base had no gene match. CDR3 amino acids: CASSYRQGEKLFF. CDR3 nucleotide sequence: TGTGCCAGCAGTTACAGACAGGGGGAAAAACTGTTTTTT.

J is TRBJ1-5 and V is TRBV30; TRBD1 might be the D (6 bases). This CDR3 contains 13 residues. In germline, CDR1 is GTSNPN, CDR2 SVGIG (reference sequence). The V end lost 3 bases, the J end lost 6 bases, and 12 bases lay between the germline ends. CDR3 sequence: CAWRERGGQPQHF. CDR3 nucleotides: TGTGCCTGGAGAGAAAGGGGGGGTCAGCCCCAGCATTTT.

The chain carries TRBV12-3 or TRBV12-4 and TRBJ1-1; maybe TRBD1 (5 bases). V gave up 2 bases and J gave up 2 bases, with 12 bases separating them. The CDR3 length is 15 residues. The CDR3 here is CASSLRETGNTEAFF. In DNA, the CDR3 is TGTGCCAGCAGTTTAAGGGAAACAGGAAACACTGAAGCTTTCTTT.

This clonotype was seen only once. The CDR3 loop is CASSLMVESTDTQYF. For the CDR3, the DNA is TGTGCCAGCAGCTTAATGGTGGAGAGCACAGATACGCAGTATTTT. The chain combines TRBV7-2 with TRBJ2-3; D gene unclear. Germline V gene sequence: CDR1 SGHTA, CDR2 FQGNSA. The CDR3 is 15 residues long. V was trimmed by 2 bases and J by 0 bases, leaving 9 bases between them.

The chain employs TRBV6-6 and TRBJ1-1; D might be TRBD1 (5 bases). CDR3 size: 12 residues. V lost 8 bases to trimming and J lost 5 bases, with 12 bases between them. The germline gives CDR1 MNHNY, CDR2 SVGAGI (reference sequence). The CDR3 DNA reads as TGTGCCAGCCTTCTGCGGGGGACTGAAGCTTTCTTT. Translating gives CASLLRGTEAFF.

The genes are TRBV20-1 and TRBJ2-1; the D gene is possibly TRBD1 (6 bases). This CDR3 spans 14 amino acids. Germline CDR1 and CDR2: DFQATT and SNEGSKA (reference sequence). V was clipped by 5 bases and J by 3 bases, with 14 bases between them. The CDR3 sequence: CSASDRIYYNEQFF. CDR3 DNA: TGCAGTGCTTCGGACAGAATCTACTACAATGAGCAGTTCTTC.

The gene calls are TRBV3-1 and TRBJ2-1, with 7 positions matching TRBD1. The V gene's germline CDR1 is LGHDT and CDR2 YNNKEL (reference sequence). The CDR3 contains 13 residues. The junction had 3 bases not matched to a gene; V was cut back by 1 base and J by 9 bases. The CDR3 region is CASSQANRGEQFF. The CDR3, as DNA: TGTGCCAGCAGCCAAGCGAACAGGGGTGAGCAGTTCTTC.

Here the CDR3 DNA reads TGCAGCGTTGAGGATACAACCGCCTACGAGCAGTACTTC. Protein sequence: CSVEDTTAYEQYF. This chain uses TRBV29-1 with TRBJ2-7, with unresolved D. CDR1 is SQVTM, CDR2 ANQGSEA, per germline. This CDR3 contains 13 residues. V dropped 3 bases and J dropped 2 bases, with 11 bases sitting between them.

This clonotype was detected once. This chain connects TRBV6-6 to TRBJ1-1, with TRBD1 identical over 9 bases. V trimming: 7 bases; J trimming: 8 bases; junction bases outside the gene matches: 8. Germline values: CDR1 MNHNY, CDR2 SVGAGI (reference sequence). The length of the CDR3 is 13 residues. As DNA, the CDR3 is TGTGCCAGCAAAAGACCGGGACAGGGCGAAGCTTTCTTT. It specifies CASKRPGQGEAFF.

J is TRBJ1-1 and V is TRBV18; TRBD1 might be the D (6 bases). The length of the CDR3 is 18 residues. Per germline, CDR1 KGHSH and CDR2 LQKENI. Trimming removed 2 bases from V and 0 bases from J, with 19 bases in between. This CDR3 reads CASSPAGKGQPMNTEAFF. The CDR3 DNA reads TGTGCCAGCTCACCAGCGGGAAAAGGACAGCCCATGAACACTGAAGCTTTCTTT. Together with reference TRBV18 and TRBJ1-1, the CDR3 gives the full variable domain: NAGVMQNPRHLVRRRGQEARLRCSPMKGHSHVYWYRQLPEEGLKFMVYLQKENIIDESGMPKERFSAEFPKEGPSILRIQQVVRGDSAAYFCASSPAGKGQPMNTEAFFGQGTRLTVV.

The chain has TRBV11-2 and TRBJ2-7, with D uncertain. The V end lost 4 bases, the J end lost 6 bases, and 16 bases lay between the germline ends. The CDR3 is made up of 14 amino acids. Germline values: CDR1 SGHAT, CDR2 FQNNGV. The CDR3 here is CASSSRLGRSEQYF. CDR3 coding DNA: TGTGCCAGCAGCTCCCGGTTGGGCCGAAGCGAGCAGTACTTC.

The chain combines TRBV2 with TRBJ2-3; unclear D gene. There are 11 residues in the CDR3. Trimming removed 8 bases from V and 6 bases from J, with 9 bases in between. Per germline, CDR1 SNHLY and CDR2 FYNNEI. The CDR3 DNA reads as TGTGCCAGCCGATTTACTGATACGCAGTATTTT. It codes for CASRFTDTQYF.

The rearrangement joins TRBV10-3 to TRBJ2-3, with D possibly called TRBD1 or TRBD2 (5 bases each). Trimming cost V 10 bases and J 0 bases, with 14 bases left between them. The CDR3 has 14 residues. Germline V gene lookup returns CDR1 ENHRY and CDR2 SYGVKD. The CDR3 DNA reads as TGTGCCACCGGGACCCATGATAGCACAGATACGCAGTATTTT. It is translated as CATGTHDSTDTQYF.

The CDR3 DNA is TGTGCCAGCAGCTTGGGGTATTGGAACACTGAAGCTTTCTTT. Its protein is CASSLGYWNTEAFF. The chain employs TRBV5-6 and TRBJ1-1, with no clear D. V shed 0 bases and J shed 1 base, with 7 bases lying between them. Germline V gives CDR1 SGHDT, CDR2 YYEEEE. The CDR3 is made up of 14 amino acids.

The chain couples TRBV19 to TRBJ1-6, with 7 nucleotides matching TRBD1. Trimming took 9 bases from V and 0 from J; bases not matched to a gene: 8. There are 16 residues in the CDR3. The germline V gene has CDR1 LNHDA and CDR2 SQIVND (reference sequence). The CDR3 here is CASATGISSYNSPLHF. CDR3 bases: TGTGCCAGCGCGACAGGGATTAGCTCCTATAATTCACCCCTCCACTTT.

The chain links TRBV5-6 to TRBJ1-2, with 12 nucleotides matching TRBD1. The CDR3 consists of 16 residues. Germline CDR1 is SGHDT and CDR2 is YYEEEE. With V trimmed by 2 bases and J by 3 bases, 5 bases remained unmatched. Written as DNA, the CDR3 is TGTGCCAGCAGCTTCACCGGGACAGGGGGCTACTATGGCTACACCTTC. Translating gives CASSFTGTGGYYGYTF.

This clonotype was seen a single time. The chain is built from TRBV19 and TRBJ1-1; tentative D call: TRBD1 (6 bases). V shed 9 bases and J shed 7 bases, with 12 bases lying between them. Per germline, CDR1 LNHDA and CDR2 SQIVND (reference sequence). There are 11 residues in the CDR3. The DNA of the CDR3 is TGTGCCAGCCAGGGGCGCCTTGAAGCTTTCTTT. It encodes CASQGRLEAFF.

The chain is built from TRBV6-1 and TRBJ1-1, with D unclear. The CDR3 has 13 residues. Germline V gene lookup returns CDR1 MNHNS and CDR2 SASEGT. Trimming stripped 2 bases from V and 10 bases from J, with 14 bases between. CDR3 nucleotides: TGTGCCAGCAGTGAACGCCAACGCGGCGCAGCTTTCTTT. Protein sequence: CASSERQRGAAFF.

V gene TRBV18 combines with J gene TRBJ2-6; D remains unclear. V lost 1 base and J 0 bases, leaving 4 bases between the germline ends. Germline CDR1 and CDR2: KGHSH and LQKENI. The CDR3 is 15 residues long. CDR3 protein: CASSPRTSGANVLTF. CDR3 DNA sequence: TGTGCCAGCTCACCACGGACCTCTGGGGCCAACGTCCTGACTTTC.

The chain uses TRBV6-5 and TRBJ2-3, with D perhaps being TRBD1 or TRBD2 (6 bases each). CDR3 length: 17 amino acids. V gave up 5 bases and J gave up 4 bases, with 22 bases separating them. The V gene's germline CDR1 is MNHEY and CDR2 SVGAGI. CDR3: CASSNTRDTGDSDTQYF. Written as DNA, the CDR3 is TGTGCCAGCAGTAACACCCGGGACACGGGGGATTCAGATACGCAGTATTTT.

The genes are TRBV6-2 or TRBV6-3 and TRBJ2-5, with D possibly being TRBD2 (5 bases). This CDR3 has 15 residues. Germline V gene lookup returns CDR1 MNHEY and CDR2 SVGEGT. The V end was cut by 6 bases, the J end by 2 bases, with 16 bases between. The CDR3 DNA reads TGTGCCAGCAGCCCCTCCTTGGGGAGACAAGAGACCCAGTACTTC. Its protein product is CASSPSLGRQETQYF.

The gene calls are TRBV7-3 and TRBJ2-1, with TRBD2 identical over 7 bases. Per germline, CDR1 SGHTA and CDR2 FQGTGA. V dropped 0 bases and J dropped 4; count of bases not matched to a gene: 12. The CDR3 runs to 18 residues. CDR3: CASSLTETSPSPYNEQFF. For the CDR3, the DNA is TGTGCCAGCAGCTTAACGGAGACTAGCCCTTCCCCTTACAATGAGCAGTTCTTC.